This T cell receptor beta chain emerged from a study of blood T cells in healthy people across ages. Alongside a J-beta primer mix, a sample-barcoded 5' primer served in a second PCR lasting about 7 to 12 cycles. TCRdb ran MiXCR on the 5' RACE reads and lists one entry per CDR3 protein. The sample lists around 1,000,000 distinct CDR3 sequences, about 23% occurring once. The CDR3 contains 15 residues. CDR1 SNHLY and CDR2 FYNNEI come from the germline V gene. V was pared by 2 bases and J by 3 bases, with 4 bases of the junction left unmatched. Study-level results: Compared with aged donors, long-lived donors showed fewer expanded clones, suggesting selection.

A remark on this clonotype: Its antigen is not identified.

Another study also made use of these data, one on T cells of mothers and their children. That investigation notes: A few healthy Caucasian mothers, along with their six children, served as the donors.

The V call is TRBV2, the J call TRBJ2-7; 10 nucleotides align to TRBD2. The sequenced material came from blood. The sequence derives from a girl aged 2 to 9 in good health. CDR3: CASSESERGGYEQYF. CDR3 coding DNA: TGTGCCAGCAGTGAATCGGAGCGGGGGGGCTACGAGCAGTACTTC. Together with reference TRBV2 and TRBJ2-7, the CDR3 gives the full variable domain: EPEVTQTPSHQVTQMGQEVILRCVPISNHLYFYWYRQILGQKVEFLVSFYNNEISEKSEIFDDQFSVERPDGSNFTLKIRSTKLEDSAMYFCASSESERGGYEQYFGPGTRLTVT.